The 18 T cell receptor beta chains in this list originate from one sample, sequenced in a study of T-cell reconstitution after alpha-beta-depleted transplantation in children. A TCRbeta library incorporating unique molecular identifiers was prepared. TCRdb independently ran MiXCR on the PCR reads; one entry per CDR3 protein. The sample lists 490,000 or so distinct CDR3 sequences, roughly an eighth seen once, with over 5.5% in the top ten. Sequenced material: PBMCs from the stem cell graft donor, taken from the stem cell graft. The receptors here all came from a human donor who donated a stem cell graft to a child with combined immunodeficiency.

This clonotype was counted a few times. The genes are TRBV20-1 and TRBJ2-1, with D hard to call. With 3 bases removed from V and 0 bases from J, the gap between germline ends came to 6 bases. The germline V gene has CDR1 DFQATT and CDR2 SNEGSKA (reference sequence). The CDR3 totals 13 residues. The CDR3 DNA reads as TGCAGTGCTAGCGTAAACTCCTACAATGAGCAGTTCTTC. It encodes CSASVNSYNEQFF.

The rearrangement joins TRBV2 to TRBJ2-1; TRBD2 agrees at 9 bases. Per germline, CDR1 SNHLY and CDR2 FYNNEI. Trimming took 6 bases from V and 4 from J; bases not matched to a gene: 7. The CDR3 totals 15 residues. Here the CDR3 DNA reads TGTGCCAGCAGCCGGACTAGCGAGATTTACAATGAGCAGTTCTTC. This codes for CASSRTSEIYNEQFF.

V is TRBV12-3 or TRBV12-4 and J is TRBJ2-3; 12 bases are shared with TRBD2. V gave up 7 bases and J gave up 5 bases; unmatched junction bases: 7. The CDR3 totals 15 residues. CDR3 in amino acids: CASNLAGGPGDTQYF. CDR3 nucleotide sequence: TGTGCCAGCAACCTAGCGGGGGGGCCCGGAGATACGCAGTATTTT.

The CDR3 DNA reads as TGTGCCAGCAGTTACTCGGGAGGGGGAGAGGGTCAGCCCCAGCATTTT. This sequence encodes CASSYSGGGEGQPQHF. The chain carries TRBV6-5 and TRBJ1-5, with D tentatively TRBD1 (6 bases). V lost 0 bases and J 6 bases, leaving 15 bases between the germline ends. The CDR3 is 16 residues long. Germline V CDR1 and CDR2: MNHEY, SVGAGI.

The V gene is TRBV20-1, the J gene TRBJ2-2; D possibly corresponds to TRBD2 (5 bases). The germline V and J ends were trimmed by 1 base and 3 bases, with 9 bases remaining between them. The CDR3 is 14 residues long. Germline CDR1 and CDR2: DFQATT and SNEGSKA (reference sequence). The CDR3 sequence is CSARGGWDTGELFF. CDR3 DNA: TGCAGTGCTAGAGGAGGGTGGGACACCGGGGAGCTGTTTTTT.

This clonotype has only a few counts. The DNA for the CDR3 is TGCAGCGTTGGGGGGACCCAGTACTTC. Protein: CSVGGTQYF. This chain uses TRBV29-1 with TRBJ2-5, with unresolved D. From germline, CDR1 is SQVTM and CDR2 ANQGSEA. The CDR3 runs to 9 residues. Trimming pared 4 bases from V and 7 bases from J, leaving 4 bases between. The full variable domain, completed using reference TRBV29-1 and TRBJ2-5, is SAVISQKPSRDICQRGTSLTIQCQVDSQVTMMFWYRQQPGQSLTLIATANQGSEATYESGFVIDKFPISRPNLTFSTLTVSNMSPEDSSIYLCSVGGTQYFGPGTRLLVL.

This clonotype appeared many times. The chain joins TRBV7-2 to TRBJ1-1; weak D call: TRBD1 (6 bases). The ends were cut back, 1 base at V and 4 bases at J, with 13 bases in the middle. The V gene's germline CDR1 is SGHTA and CDR2 FQGNSA. The CDR3 covers 15 residues. The CDR3 DNA reads as TGTGCCAGCAGCTTAGTGGGGGCGGGGAGCACTGAAGCTTTCTTT. Its translation: CASSLVGAGSTEAFF.

This clonotype was found a few times. V and J are TRBV13 and TRBJ2-2; the match to TRBD1 covers 8 bases. The CDR3 totals 15 residues. Trimming cost V 5 bases and J 6 bases; bases outside gene matches: 8. Germline-derived CDR1 and CDR2 are PRHDT and FYEKMQ (reference sequence). CDR3 residues: CASSPQGESAGELFF. The CDR3, as DNA: TGTGCCAGCAGCCCACAGGGGGAGTCGGCCGGGGAGCTGTTTTTT.

This clonotype was detected a few times. This chain joins TRBV7-6 and TRBJ2-2, with 9 nucleotides matching TRBD2. The germline CDR1 and CDR2 sequences are SGHVS and FNYEAQ. CDR3 length equals 17 residues. The trim removed 3 bases at V and 4 bases at J, leaving 9 bases unmatched. CDR3 sequence: CASSFHHSSGGTGELFF. CDR3 DNA: TGTGCCAGCAGCTTTCACCACAGTAGCGGGGGCACCGGGGAGCTGTTTTTT.

The genes are TRBV12-3 or TRBV12-4 and TRBJ1-6, with D maybe TRBD1 (5 bases). The CDR3 length is 19 residues. Trimming shortened V by 0 bases and J by 0 bases, and 15 bases separated the two germline ends. The CDR3 loop reads CASSLAGGLSISYNSPLHF. The CDR3 nucleotides are TGTGCCAGCAGTTTAGCGGGGGGACTCTCGATCTCCTATAATTCACCCCTCCACTTT.

This clonotype was observed many times. A junction end diverges from the germline sequence, so it may reflect a read error. V gene TRBV20-1 combines with J gene TRBJ2-5; perhaps TRBD1 as D (6 bases). The germline CDR1 and CDR2 sequences are DFQATT and SNEGSKA (reference sequence). This CDR3 is 13 amino acids long. DNA of the CDR3: TGCAGTGCTGGAGACAGGTCAGGGGAGACCCAGTACTTC. This gives the protein CSAGDRSGETQYF.

The chain uses TRBV2 and TRBJ2-2, with a tentative D call TRBD1 (6 bases). CDR1 is SNHLY, CDR2 FYNNEI, per germline. The length of the CDR3 is 14 residues. Trimming took off 7 bases at V and 0 bases at J, with 9 bases between the two ends. DNA of the CDR3: TGTGCCAGCAAGGGGGAGACGAACACCGGGGAGCTGTTTTTT. Translating gives CASKGETNTGELFF.

About this clonotype itself: The junction shows a germline mismatch at one end, possibly a read error. The chain employs TRBV29-1 and TRBJ2-7; D unresolved. Germline loops: CDR1 SQVTM, CDR2 ANQGSEA. This CDR3 contains 17 residues. The CDR3 loop is CSVEITRSGPTSSEQYF. CDR3 coding DNA: TGCAGCGTTGAAATAACCAGATCTGGACCTACTTCCTCCGAGCAGTACTTC.

The table lists this clonotype with many counts. The CDR3 nucleotides read TGCGCCAGCAGCTTACCCGGGACAGGGGGCTCTGGGGCCAACGTCCTGACTTTC. This encodes CASSLPGTGGSGANVLTF. The chain has TRBV5-1 and TRBJ2-6; 11 bases are shared with TRBD1. CDR1 and CDR2 from the germline V gene are SGHRS and YFSETQ. CDR3 length: 18 residues. J lost 0 bases, V lost 2 bases, and 4 bases had no gene match.

This clonotype appeared a few times. The chain uses TRBV19 and TRBJ1-5, with D hard to call. V was clipped by 6 bases and J by 2 bases, with 26 bases between them. This CDR3 has 19 amino acids. Germline lookup yields CDR1 LNHDA and CDR2 SQIVND (reference sequence). The CDR3 is CASSLSGSWVHHGNQPQHF. CDR3 DNA: TGTGCCAGTAGCTTATCGGGATCCTGGGTGCATCACGGCAATCAGCCCCAGCATTTT.

The J gene is TRBJ2-7, the V gene TRBV12-3 or TRBV12-4; D might be TRBD1 (5 bases). CDR3 size: 14 residues. V was clipped by 4 bases and J by 0 bases, with 10 bases between them. The CDR3 spells CASSWADSSYEQYF. Written as DNA, the CDR3 is TGTGCCAGCAGTTGGGCCGACAGCTCCTACGAGCAGTACTTC.

The table lists this clonotype with many counts. This rearrangement joins TRBV5-1 to TRBJ2-1; 11 bases are a match to TRBD2. Germline loops: CDR1 SGHRS, CDR2 YFSETQ. J was trimmed by 7 bases and V by 2 bases; bases with no gene match: 2. The CDR3 is made up of 14 amino acids. The CDR3 DNA follows: TGCGCCAGCAGCTTTACTAGCGGGAGTAATGAGCAGTTCTTC. Protein product: CASSFTSGSNEQFF.

CDR3 loop: CSATGQNTEAFF. CDR3 in DNA: TGCAGTGCTACCGGGCAGAACACTGAAGCTTTCTTT. The genes are TRBV20-1 and TRBJ1-1; no clear D gene. This CDR3 is 12 amino acids long. Germline values: CDR1 DFQATT, CDR2 SNEGSKA (reference sequence). The V gene lost 4 bases and the J gene lost 1 base, with 7 bases spanning the gap.